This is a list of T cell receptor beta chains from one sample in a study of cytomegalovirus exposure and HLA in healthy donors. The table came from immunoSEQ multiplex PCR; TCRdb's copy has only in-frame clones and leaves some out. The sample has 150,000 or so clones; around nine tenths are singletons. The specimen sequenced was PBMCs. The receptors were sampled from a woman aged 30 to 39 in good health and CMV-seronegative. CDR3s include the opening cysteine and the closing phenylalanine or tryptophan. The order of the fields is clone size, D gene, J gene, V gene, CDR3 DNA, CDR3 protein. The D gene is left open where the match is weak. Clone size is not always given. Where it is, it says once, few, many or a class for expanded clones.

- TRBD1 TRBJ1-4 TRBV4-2 TGTGCCAGCAGCTATTCGGACAGGGCTTATGCAACTAATGAAAAACTGTTTTTT CASSYSDRAYATNEKLFF
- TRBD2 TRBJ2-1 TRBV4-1 TGCGCCAGCAGCCAAGTCTCCGGGGGGGCTGACAATGAGCAGTTCTTC CASSQVSGGADNEQFF
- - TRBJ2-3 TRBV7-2 TGTGCCAGCAGCTCCCGTGGGGCGCATCTCACAGATACGCAGTATTTT CASSSRGAHLTDTQYF
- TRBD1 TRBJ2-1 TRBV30 TGTGCCTGGAGTGGCGGACAGGGCCTCGATGAGCAGTTCTTC CAWSGGQGLDEQFF
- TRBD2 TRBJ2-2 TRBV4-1 TGCGCCAGCAGCCAACTAGCGGGGTGGAACACCGGGGAGCTGTTTTTT CASSQLAGWNTGELFF
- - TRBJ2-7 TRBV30 TGTGCCTCCACGCGGGGGCTCCCCAACGAGCAGTACTTC CASTRGLPNEQYF
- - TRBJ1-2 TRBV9 TGTGCCAGCATGTCGGGAATATCAGACTATGGCTACACCTTC CASMSGISDYGYTF
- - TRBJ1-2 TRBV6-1 TGTGCCAGCAGTGAAAGCGACAGGCGCTACGGCTACACCTTC CASSESDRRYGYTF
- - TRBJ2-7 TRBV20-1 TGCAGTGCTAGTTACGGCTACGAGCAGTACTTC CSASYGYEQYF
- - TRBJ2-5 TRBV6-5 TGTGCCAGCAGTTATGGTCTATCAGGAGGGGAGACCCAGTACTTC CASSYGLSGGETQYF
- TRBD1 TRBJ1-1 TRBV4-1 TGCGCCAGCAGCCACGATGGACAGGGGGCCGCTGAAGCTTTCTTT CASSHDGQGAAEAFF
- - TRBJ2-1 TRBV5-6 TGTGCCAGCAGCTCCCGGGGATTTTTTAGCAATGAGCAGTTCTTC CASSSRGFFSNEQFF
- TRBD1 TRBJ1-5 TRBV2 TGTGCCAGCAGTGAAAGGACAGGTCATCAGCCCCAGCATTTT CASSERTGHQPQHF
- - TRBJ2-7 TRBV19 TGTGCCAGTAGTATATTGGCCACAGGGATCTACGAGCAGTACTTC CASSILATGIYEQYF
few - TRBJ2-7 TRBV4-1 TGCGCCAGCAGCCTAGGGACTGGCTCCTACGAGCAGTACTTC CASSLGTGSYEQYF
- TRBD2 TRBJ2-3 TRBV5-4 TGTGCCAGCAGCTCCCCTAGCGGGGGGGCCGCAGATACGCAGTATTTT CASSSPSGGAADTQYF
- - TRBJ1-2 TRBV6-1 TGTGCCAGCAGTGCGACACTCGGGGGGCTTTATGGCTACACCTTC CASSATLGGLYGYTF
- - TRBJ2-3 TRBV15 TGTGCCACCAGCAGAGGAACGGGGGACGCAGATACGCAGTATTTT CATSRGTGDADTQYF
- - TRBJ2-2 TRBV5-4 TGTGCCAGCAGCTCGACTACTTTGAACACCGGGGAGCTGTTTTTT CASSSTTLNTGELFF
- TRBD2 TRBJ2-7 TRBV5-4 TGTGCCAGCAGCTCCGGGACTAGCGGGGCTAGCTCCTACGAGCAGTACTTC CASSSGTSGASSYEQYF
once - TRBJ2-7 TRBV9 TGTGCCAGCAGCTCCAGCCCGGGACAACACCCCTACGAGCAGTACTTC CASSSSPGQHPYEQYF
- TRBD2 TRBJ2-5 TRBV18 TGTGCCAGCTCACCGCCCCAACTAGCGGGGGTTAAAGAGACCCAGTACTTC CASSPPQLAGVKETQYF
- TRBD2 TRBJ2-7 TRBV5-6 TGTGCCAGCAGCTTCGGGGGGGGCCGGGCCTACGAGCAGTACTTC CASSFGGGRAYEQYF
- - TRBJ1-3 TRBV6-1 TGTGCCATCCTCGTCCTCCCCACTCGCGGAAACACCATATATTTT CAILVLPTRGNTIYF
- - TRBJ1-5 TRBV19 TGTGCCAGTAGTGTCACAGATTATAGCAATCAGCCCCAGCATTTT CASSVTDYSNQPQHF
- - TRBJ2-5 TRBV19 TGTGCCAGTAGCCCACTCGTAGGTCGGGCCCAGTACTTC CASSPLVGRAQYF
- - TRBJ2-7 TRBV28 TGTGCCAGCAGTTTACCCAAGGCGGGGGCAGGGGAGCAGTACTTC CASSLPKAGAGEQYF
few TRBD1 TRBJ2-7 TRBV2 TGTGCCAGCAGGGGACAGGGAGCTTCCTACGAGCAGTACTTC CASRGQGASYEQYF
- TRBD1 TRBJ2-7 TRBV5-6 TGTGCCAGCAGCTCGACGGGACAGGGGAACGACGAGCAGTACTTC CASSSTGQGNDEQYF
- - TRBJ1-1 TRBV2 TGTGCCAGCAGTGTAAAGACAGCTGAAGCTTTCTTT CASSVKTAEAFF
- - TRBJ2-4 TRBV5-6 TGTGCCAGCAGCTTGGGTCTAGCCAAAAACATTCAGTACTTC CASSLGLAKNIQYF
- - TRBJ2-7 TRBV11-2 TGTGCCAGCAGCTTAGATCCAGGACAGGAGCAGTACTTC CASSLDPGQEQYF
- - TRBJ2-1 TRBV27 TGTGCCAGCAGTTTATTCGCGAGGGATGAGCAGTTCTTC CASSLFARDEQFF
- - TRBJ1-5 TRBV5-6 TGTGCCAGCAGCTTGTCGGGAAATAGCAATCAGCCCCAGCATTTT CASSLSGNSNQPQHF
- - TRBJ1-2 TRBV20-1 TGCAGTGTCCCGGGGTATGGCTACACCTTC CSVPGYGYTF
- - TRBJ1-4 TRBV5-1 TGCGCCAGCAGCGCAACTAGGACAGCAGCAACTAATGAAAAACTGTTTTTT CASSATRTAATNEKLFF
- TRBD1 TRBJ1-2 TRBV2 TGTGCCAGCAGTTTCTCGATGGGACAGGGTGGTGGCTACACCTTC CASSFSMGQGGGYTF
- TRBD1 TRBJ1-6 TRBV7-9 TGTGCCAGCAGCTTAGTAGGGACGACAGGGCTTGATTCACCCCTCCACTTT CASSLVGTTGLDSPLHF
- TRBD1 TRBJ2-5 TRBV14 TGTGCCAGCAGCCAGCGAGGACAGGGGCGGGAGACCCAGTACTTC CASSQRGQGRETQYF
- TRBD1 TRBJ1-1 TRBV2 TGTGCCAGCTGCAGGACAGGCCACACTGAAGCTTTCTTT CASCRTGHTEAFF
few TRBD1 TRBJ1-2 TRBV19 TGTGCCAGTAGCCTTCAGGGGGGCTATGGCTACACCTTC CASSLQGGYGYTF
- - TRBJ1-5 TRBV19 TGTGCCAGTAGTATGGGAGCCAGGGGTAATCAGCCCCAGCATTTT CASSMGARGNQPQHF
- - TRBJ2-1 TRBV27 TGTGCCAGCAGGAGATCAGGGGGGAATGAGCAGTTCTTC CASRRSGGNEQFF
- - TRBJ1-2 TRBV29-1 TGCAGCGTTGAAAGAAGGAACAGTTACTATGGCTACACCTTC CSVERRNSYYGYTF
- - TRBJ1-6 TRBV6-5 TGTGCCAGCAGTATACAGGGTCGGTCACCCCTCCACTTT CASSIQGRSPLHF
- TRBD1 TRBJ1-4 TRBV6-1 TGTGCCAGCTGTAACAGGGGTAATGATGAAAAACTGTTTTTT CASCNRGNDEKLFF
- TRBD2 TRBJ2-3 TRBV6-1 TGTGCCAGCAGGTTACTAGCGGGGGGCACAGATACGCAGTATTTT CASRLLAGGTDTQYF
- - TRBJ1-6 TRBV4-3 TGCGCCAGCAGCCAATCCACAGGGAGGGATTCACCCCTCCACTTT CASSQSTGRDSPLHF
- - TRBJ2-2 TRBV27 TGTGCCAGCAGTTTATCTCAGTACGCGAACACCGGGGAGCTGTTTTTT CASSLSQYANTGELFF
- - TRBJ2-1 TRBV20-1 TGCAGCGGGGGTGAGCAGTTCTTC CSGGEQFF
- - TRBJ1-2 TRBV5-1 TGCGCCAGCAGCCCGGGCCTCGGCGCGGGCTGGGGCTACACCTTC CASSPGLGAGWGYTF
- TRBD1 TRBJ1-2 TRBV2 TGTGCCAGAGAAACAGGGGCAGGCTACACCTTC CARETGAGYTF
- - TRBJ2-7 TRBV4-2 TGTGCCAGCAGCCAGCAGGGGGGCTCCTACGAGCAGTACTTC CASSQQGGSYEQYF
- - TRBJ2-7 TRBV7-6 TGTGCCAGCAGCTTATGGGGGCCTACCTACGAGCAGTACTTC CASSLWGPTYEQYF
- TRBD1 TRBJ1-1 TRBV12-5 TGTGCTAGTGGTTTGGGGATCGGGACAGGGGGCGAGGTCGAAGCTTTCTTT CASGLGIGTGGEVEAFF
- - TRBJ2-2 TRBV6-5 TGTGCCAGCAGTTACTCGGGGCTCCGGGAGCTGTTTTTT CASSYSGLRELFF
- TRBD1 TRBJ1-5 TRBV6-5 TGTGCCAGCAGTCGGACAGGGGATCAGCCCCAGCATTTT CASSRTGDQPQHF